This T cell receptor beta chain is from a study of beta chain features in type 1 diabetes. Regarding the study as a whole: Comparison showed that naive, central memory and Treg TCRB repertoires appeared more similar among patients than among healthy donors. Shortening of TCRB CDR3s, moderate but significant, appeared in all four CD4+ subsets of Type 1 diabetes patients. VDJ junctions sequenced from type 1 diabetes patients showed fewer insertions and more deletions. Researchers cautioned that cDNA sequencing could over-represent cells with high TCR expression.

Expressed TCRB transcripts were sequenced because the isolated RNA had all been reverse transcribed beforehand. TCRdb's table, derived via immunoSEQ multiplex PCR, lists solely in-frame clones and lacks some. The sample lists under 400,000 clones, around a fifth occurring once. Points on this clone: Antigen specificity is unknown.

Germline V CDR1 and CDR2: SGHRS, YFSETQ. Unmatched junction bases numbered 5, after V lost 4 bases and J lost 7 bases. The CDR3 sequence is 14 residues long. This receptor was taken from a woman aged 18-29 years in good health. The V and J genes are TRBV5-1 and TRBJ2-7; the match to TRBD2 covers 13 bases. The sample taken for sequencing was naive CD4+ T cells from blood. CDR3 loop: CASSMGLAGWEQYF. DNA of the CDR3: TGCGCCAGCAGCATGGGACTAGCGGGATGGGAGCAGTACTTC.